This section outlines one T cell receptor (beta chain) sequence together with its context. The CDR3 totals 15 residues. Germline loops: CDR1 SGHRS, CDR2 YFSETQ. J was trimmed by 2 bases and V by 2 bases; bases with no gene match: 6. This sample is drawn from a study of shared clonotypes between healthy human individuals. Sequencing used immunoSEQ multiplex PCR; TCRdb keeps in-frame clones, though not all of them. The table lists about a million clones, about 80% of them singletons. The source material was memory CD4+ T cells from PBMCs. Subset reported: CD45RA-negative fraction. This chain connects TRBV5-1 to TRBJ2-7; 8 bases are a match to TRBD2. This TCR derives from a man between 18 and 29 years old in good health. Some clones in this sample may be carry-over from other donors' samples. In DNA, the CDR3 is TGCGCCAGCAGCTTAAGTGCGGGAGGTACCTACGAGCAGTACTTC. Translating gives CASSLSAGGTYEQYF. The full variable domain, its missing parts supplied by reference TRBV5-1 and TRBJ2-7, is KAGVTQTPRYLIKTRGQQVTLSCSPISGHRSVSWYQQTPGQGLQFLFEYFSETQRNKGNFPGRFSGRQFSNSRSEMNVSTLELGDSALYLCASSLSAGGTYEQYFGPGTRLTVT.